The 5 T cell receptor beta chains listed next were all sequenced from one sample in a study of cytomegalovirus exposure and HLA in healthy donors. The PCR was carried out with 60 Vbeta primers and 13 Jbeta primers. TCRdb keeps only in-frame clones here, not all; method: immunoSEQ multiplex PCR. The sample's table shows roughly 82,000 clones. Sequenced sample: PBMCs. The receptors shown here come from a woman aged 60 to 75 in good health and CMV-seronegative.

The V and J genes are TRBV19 and TRBJ1-3; D might be TRBD1 (6 bases). The CDR3 is made up of 13 amino acids. V lost 7 bases, J lost 5 bases, and 12 bases lay in between. In germline, CDR1 is LNHDA, CDR2 SQIVND (reference sequence). In nucleotides, the CDR3 is TGTGCCAGTACCCCAGGGGTACGAAACACCATATATTTT. Translated, it gives CASTPGVRNTIYF.

In DNA, the CDR3 is TGTGCCAGCAGTTTCGGTAACAGGGGGTACGAGCAGTACTTC. Residues: CASSFGNRGYEQYF. The chain links TRBV27 to TRBJ2-7, with 8 positions matching TRBD1. Germline lookup yields CDR1 MNHEY and CDR2 SMNVEV (reference sequence). Trimming at V came to 3 bases and at J to 4 bases, leaving 5 bases not matched to a gene. The CDR3 consists of 14 residues.

The CDR3 region has the DNA TGTGCCAGCAGCCCTGGGACTAGCGGGAGTCTATATACGCAGTATTTT. This encodes CASSPGTSGSLYTQYF. The chain uses TRBV7-9 and TRBJ2-3; 14 bases are a match to TRBD2. The germline CDR1 and CDR2 sequences are SEHNR and FQNEAQ (reference sequence). This CDR3 spans 16 amino acids. The V and J ends lost 5 bases and 7 bases, in that order; junction bases with no gene match: 8.

This sequence joins TRBV9 and TRBJ1-2, with 12 bases aligning to TRBD1. Germline CDR1 SGDLS, CDR2 YYNGEE. The CDR3 spans 16 residues. The trim removed 4 bases at V and 4 bases at J, leaving 8 bases unmatched. The CDR3 sequence is CASSPQGTGGGYGYTF. Here the CDR3 DNA reads TGTGCCAGCAGCCCCCAGGGGACAGGGGGCGGCTATGGCTACACCTTC.

The V gene is TRBV11-2, the J gene TRBJ2-7; 9 bases align to TRBD2. Germline CDR1 is SGHAT and CDR2 is FQNNGV. CDR3 length equals 14 residues. V dropped 5 bases and J dropped 6; count of bases not matched to a gene: 8. The DNA of the CDR3 is TGTGCCAGCAGCACCGGGACTAGCTCCCTCGAGCAGTACTTC. It translates to CASSTGTSSLEQYF.